A single sample is the source of the 27 T cell receptor beta chains below, sequenced in a study of cytomegalovirus exposure and HLA in healthy donors. Primers included in the PCR were 60 Vbeta and 13 Jbeta primers. Repertoires were generated with immunoSEQ multiplex PCR, while TCRdb's copy carries only in-frame clones and drops some. The table for this sample gives fewer than 85,000 clones. What was sequenced was PBMCs. The receptors stem from a woman aged 35 to 49 in good health and CMV-seropositive.

The gene calls are TRBV14 and TRBJ2-3; 13 positions agree with TRBD2. The J segment lost 4 bases and the V segment lost 3 bases, leaving 22 bases of the junction unmatched. CDR1 is SGHDN, CDR2 FVKESK, per germline. This CDR3 contains 22 residues. The CDR3 sequence is CASSQRQRGLAGSVGVPDTQYF. DNA for the CDR3: TGTGCCAGCAGCCAGAGACAGAGGGGACTAGCGGGATCAGTCGGGGTCCCAGATACGCAGTATTTT.

V and J are TRBV29-1 and TRBJ2-2; the match to TRBD2 covers 9 bases. Losses at the gene ends were 7 bases for V and 2 bases for J; bases not matched to a gene: 8. The CDR3 contains 15 residues. CDR1 is SQVTM and CDR2 is ANQGSEA in the germline V gene. CDR3 nucleotide sequence: TGCAGCGCCTGTAGCGGGAGTGGAAACACCGGGGAGCTGTTTTTT. Translated: CSACSGSGNTGELFF.

The V and J genes are TRBV6-5 and TRBJ1-5, with D possibly TRBD1 on 5 matching bases. This CDR3 is 15 amino acids long. Trimming left V 5 bases short and J 0 bases short, with 11 bases between. Germline CDR1 reads MNHEY; CDR2 reads SVGAGI. The CDR3 bases are TGTGCCAGCAGTCCAGGGAAATATAGCAATCAGCCCCAGCATTTT. Translated, it gives CASSPGKYSNQPQHF.

This chain connects TRBV27 to TRBJ2-5; 9 nucleotides agree with TRBD1. The CDR3 runs 18 residues. The V gene end was trimmed by 0 bases and the J gene end by 4 bases; junction bases not matched to a gene: 12. Germline V CDR1 and CDR2: MNHEY, SMNVEV (reference sequence). This chain's CDR3 is CASSLSAGTGRGRETQYF. CDR3 bases: TGTGCCAGCAGTTTATCGGCGGGGACAGGGAGGGGGAGAGAGACCCAGTACTTC.

The chain recombines TRBV9 with TRBJ2-7; 10 bases align to TRBD1. Trimming at V came to 3 bases and at J to 5 bases, leaving 5 bases not matched to a gene. Germline V lookup: CDR1 SGDLS, CDR2 YYNGEE. This CDR3 has 14 residues. The CDR3 sequence: CASSAGTGVHEQYF. For the CDR3, the DNA is TGTGCCAGCAGCGCGGGGACAGGGGTCCACGAGCAGTACTTC.

The chain couples TRBV27 to TRBJ1-6; 8 nucleotides match TRBD1. V lost 5 bases and J lost 3; bases outside the gene matches: 9. Per the germline V gene, CDR1 is MNHEY and CDR2 is SMNVEV (reference sequence). This CDR3 has 17 amino acids. The CDR3: CASSAQGGRDYNSPLHF. The CDR3 nucleotides are TGTGCCAGCAGTGCACAGGGGGGGCGGGACTATAATTCACCCCTCCACTTT.

V gene TRBV18 combines with J gene TRBJ1-5; 8 positions match TRBD1. V lost 5 bases and J lost 7; bases outside the gene matches: 13. CDR3 length: 16 residues. Per the germline V gene, CDR1 is KGHSH and CDR2 is LQKENI. The CDR3 reads CASSMSRDRRNQPQHF. The DNA for the CDR3 is TGTGCCAGCTCAATGAGTAGGGACAGGAGGAACCAGCCCCAGCATTTT.

This chain uses TRBV6-1 with TRBJ1-3, with a possible D match to TRBD1 (5 bases). The CDR3 spans 14 residues. The germline CDR1 and CDR2 sequences are MNHNS and SASEGT. V lost 8 bases to trimming and J lost 0 bases, with 11 bases between them. The CDR3 spells CASGQGYSGNTIYF. CDR3 in DNA: TGTGCCAGCGGCCAGGGTTACTCTGGAAACACCATATATTTT.

V usage is TRBV18 and J usage is TRBJ2-7, with 10 positions matching TRBD2. The CDR3 is 19 residues long. The V gene end was trimmed by 4 bases and the J gene end by 1 base; junction bases not matched to a gene: 16. Germline V gene sequence: CDR1 KGHSH, CDR2 LQKENI. The CDR3 DNA is TGTGCCAGCTCACAATTAAGCGGGCTAGCGGGAGCCGTATCCTACGAGCAGTACTTC. Its protein product is CASSQLSGLAGAVSYEQYF.

The chain is built from TRBV19 and TRBJ1-3; 8 nucleotides line up with TRBD1. The germline V gene encodes CDR1 LNHDA and CDR2 SQIVND (reference sequence). With 3 bases clipped from V and 2 bases from J, the junction kept 3 bases outside the gene matches. The CDR3 length is 15 residues. The chain's CDR3 is CASSMGQAAGNTIYF. The DNA for the CDR3 is TGTGCCAGTAGTATGGGACAGGCGGCTGGAAACACCATATATTTT.

V and J are TRBV19 and TRBJ2-7; TRBD2 agrees at 10 bases. This CDR3 is built from 18 residues. The trim removed 5 bases at V and 2 bases at J, leaving 15 bases unmatched. CDR1 is LNHDA and CDR2 is SQIVND in the germline V gene (reference sequence). The DNA for the CDR3 is TGTGCCAGTAGTTTCTACTTCCGGACTAGCGGCAGACCCTACGAGCAGTACTTC. Translating it yields CASSFYFRTSGRPYEQYF.

The rearrangement uses TRBV6-6 and TRBJ1-1; D is unclear. The CDR3 covers 13 residues. Germline V gene data show CDR1 as MNHNY and CDR2 as SVGAGI (reference sequence). Trimming took 6 bases from V and 3 from J, leaving 11 bases between them. CDR3 in amino acids: CASSSADYTEAFF. The CDR3 DNA sequence: TGTGCCAGCAGCTCCGCAGACTACACTGAAGCTTTCTTT.

The chain uses TRBV9 and TRBJ1-3, with D hard to call. Germline values: CDR1 SGDLS, CDR2 YYNGEE. Trimming cost V 4 bases and J 2 bases, with 16 bases left between them. CDR3 length: 16 amino acids. Here the CDR3 DNA reads TGTGCCAGCAGCCCCCATATTGGCAGGACTGGAAACACCATATATTTT. This sequence encodes CASSPHIGRTGNTIYF.

The rearrangement uses TRBV6-4 and TRBJ2-3, with 11 bases matching TRBD2. V shed 5 bases and J 6 bases; nucleotides not matched to a gene: 7. The germline V gene encodes CDR1 MRHNA and CDR2 SNTAGT. The CDR3 totals 15 residues. The CDR3 DNA sequence: TGTGCCAGCAGTTTTCTAGCGGGAGGACCGGATACGCAGTATTTT. As protein: CASSFLAGGPDTQYF.

The gene calls are TRBV28 and TRBJ2-7; weak D call: TRBD2 (5 bases). The V and J ends lost 5 bases and 4 bases respectively, with 21 bases between them. The germline CDR1 and CDR2 sequences are MDHEN and SYDVKM. The CDR3 contains 16 residues. The CDR3 nucleotides read TGTGCCAGCAGTGGATCCGACTACCCCCGACCGTACGAGCAGTACTTC. Its protein is CASSGSDYPRPYEQYF.

The rearrangement joins TRBV19 to TRBJ2-3; tentative D call: TRBD2 (5 bases). Germline V CDR1 and CDR2: LNHDA, SQIVND (reference sequence). V lost 5 bases and J lost 7, with 10 bases in between. The CDR3 totals 12 residues. The CDR3 is CASSAPGNTQYF. The CDR3 DNA reads as TGTGCCAGTAGTGCCCCCGGGAATACGCAGTATTTT.

The chain is built from TRBV4-1 and TRBJ1-6, with no clear D. The length of the CDR3 is 16 residues. From germline, CDR1 is MGHRA and CDR2 YSYEKL. The V and J ends lost 0 bases and 3 bases respectively, with 9 bases between them. CDR3 sequence: CASSQDELIYNSPLHF. CDR3 bases: TGCGCCAGCAGCCAAGATGAACTTATCTATAATTCACCCCTCCACTTT.

The gene calls are TRBV6-5 and TRBJ2-1, with 7 bases lining up with TRBD1. This CDR3 has 12 residues. Looked up from germline, CDR1 is MNHEY and CDR2 is SVGAGI. V shed 11 bases, J shed 9 bases, and the junction held 10 bases outside the gene matches. The CDR3 spells CAAHRGPTEQFF. For the CDR3, the DNA is TGTGCCGCCCACAGGGGACCGACTGAGCAGTTCTTC.

This rearrangement joins TRBV11-2 to TRBJ2-1, with a possible D match to TRBD2 (6 bases). This CDR3 is built from 12 residues. The V gene lost 1 base and the J gene lost 12 bases, with 10 bases spanning the gap. Germline V CDR1 and CDR2: SGHAT, FQNNGV. The CDR3 bases are TGTGCCAGCAGCTTAGGTGGGGGACTGCAGTTCTTC. Amino acids: CASSLGGGLQFF.

The rearrangement uses TRBV18 and TRBJ2-1; TRBD2 aligns across 7 bases. This CDR3 comprises 16 residues. Germline V gives CDR1 KGHSH, CDR2 LQKENI. V lost 0 bases to trimming and J lost 0 bases; unmatched junction nucleotides: 2. Written as DNA, the CDR3 is TGTGCCAGCTCACCACCGGGAGGGATCTCCTACAATGAGCAGTTCTTC. Translating it yields CASSPPGGISYNEQFF.

V is TRBV5-1 and J is TRBJ2-7; tentatively, D is TRBD1 (6 bases). The germline gives CDR1 SGHRS, CDR2 YFSETQ. With 4 bases removed from V and 0 bases from J, the gap between germline ends came to 8 bases. The CDR3 is 13 residues long. The CDR3: CASSRTDSYEQYF. The CDR3 nucleotides read TGCGCCAGCAGCCGGACAGACTCCTACGAGCAGTACTTC.

The V gene is TRBV7-3, the J gene TRBJ2-1; D may be TRBD1 (6 bases). The CDR3 length is 12 residues. CDR1 is SGHTA, CDR2 FQGTGA, per germline. V lost 5 bases, J lost 8 bases, and 10 bases lay in between. In nucleotides, the CDR3 is TGTGCCAGCAGCGCCACAGGGCATGAGCAGTTCTTC. It specifies CASSATGHEQFF.

As to this clone: The sample has other DNA sequences that encode this CDR3 too. The gene calls are TRBV5-4 and TRBJ2-3, with 8 bases lining up with TRBD2. The CDR3 is made up of 16 amino acids. The trim removed 4 bases at V and 1 base at J, leaving 8 bases unmatched. Germline loops: CDR1 SGHNT, CDR2 YYREEE (reference sequence). The CDR3 DNA sequence: TGTGCCAGCAGCACCGACCGGGGGGGACGCACAGATACGCAGTATTTT. Translating gives CASSTDRGGRTDTQYF.

This sequence joins TRBV27 and TRBJ1-5; 9 bases fit TRBD1. This CDR3 is built from 14 residues. Germline lookup yields CDR1 MNHEY and CDR2 SMNVEV (reference sequence). Unmatched junction bases numbered 4, after V lost 6 bases and J lost 4 bases. CDR3 residues: CASRTGTGNQPQHF. CDR3 sequence (DNA): TGTGCCAGCAGAACCGGGACAGGGAATCAGCCCCAGCATTTT.

This chain joins TRBV9 and TRBJ1-2; a weak D match, TRBD1 (6 bases). This CDR3 comprises 11 residues. Germline CDR1 and CDR2: SGDLS and YYNGEE. With 3 bases removed from V and 8 bases from J, the gap between germline ends came to 8 bases. The CDR3 DNA is TGTGCCAGCAGCGCAACAGGGGGCTACACCTTC. Protein product: CASSATGGYTF.

The J gene is TRBJ2-5, the V gene TRBV30; D is possibly TRBD1 (6 bases). Deletions cut 1 base from V and 1 base from J, with 13 bases between. Per germline, CDR1 GTSNPN and CDR2 SVGIG (reference sequence). This CDR3 region has 15 residues. The CDR3: CAWSADSNFQETQYF. The CDR3 coding sequence is TGTGCCTGGAGTGCGGACAGCAACTTCCAAGAGACCCAGTACTTC.

V is TRBV15 and J is TRBJ1-1; 8 bases are shared with TRBD1. V lost 6 bases and J lost 6; bases outside the gene matches: 9. Germline-derived CDR1 and CDR2 are LNHNV and YYDKDF (reference sequence). The CDR3 sequence is 14 residues long. The CDR3 DNA follows: TGTGCCACCAGTCCCTACAGGGGGAGGGCTGAAGCTTTCTTT. Its translation is CATSPYRGRAEAFF. The full variable domain, rest sourced from reference TRBV15 and TRBJ1-1, is DAMVIQNPRYQVTQFGKPVTLSCSQTLNHNVMYWYQQKSSQAPKLLFHYYDKDFNNEADTPDNFQSRRPNTSFCFLDIRSPGLGDTAMYLCATSPYRGRAEAFFGQGTRLTVV.